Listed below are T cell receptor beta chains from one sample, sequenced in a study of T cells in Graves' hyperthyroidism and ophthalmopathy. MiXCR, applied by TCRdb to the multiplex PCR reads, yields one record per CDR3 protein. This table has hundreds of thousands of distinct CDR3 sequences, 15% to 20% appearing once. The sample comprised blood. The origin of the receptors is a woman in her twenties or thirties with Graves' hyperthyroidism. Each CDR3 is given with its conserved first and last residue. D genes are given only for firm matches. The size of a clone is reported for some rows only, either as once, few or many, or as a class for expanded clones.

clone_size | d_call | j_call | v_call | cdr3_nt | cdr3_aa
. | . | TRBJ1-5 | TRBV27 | TGTGCCAGCAGTTTATCGGTGGCAGGTGGGGGCAATCAGTCCCAGCATTTT | CASSLSVAGGGNQSQHF
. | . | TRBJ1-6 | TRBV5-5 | TGTGCCAGCACCGCCATTGGGTTTAATTCACCCCTCCACTTT | CASTAIGFNSPLHF
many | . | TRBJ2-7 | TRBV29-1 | TGCAGCGTTGAGGGTCCAGGAGGGGGTGAGCAGTACTTC | CSVEGPGGGEQYF
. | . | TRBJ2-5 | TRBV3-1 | TGTGCCAGCAGCCAAGATCGGAGGCCTGAAGAGACCCAGTACTTC | CASSQDRRPEETQYF
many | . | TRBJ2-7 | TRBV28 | TGTGCCAGCAGCCCAGGGTGGGACAAGTTATACGAGCAGTACTTC | CASSPGWDKLYEQYF
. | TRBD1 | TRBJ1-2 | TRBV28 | TGTGCCAGCAGTTTGACAGGGGGCGGCTACACCTTC | CASSLTGGGYTF
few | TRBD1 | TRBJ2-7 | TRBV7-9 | TGTGCCAGCACCTCTACGGGACAGCCCCACGAGCAGTACTTC | CASTSTGQPHEQYF
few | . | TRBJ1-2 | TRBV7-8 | TGTGCCAGCAGCTTGTCGGGGGAGGGCTACACCTTC | CASSLSGEGYTF
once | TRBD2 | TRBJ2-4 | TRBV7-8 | TGTGCCAGCAGCTTAGTCGGGGGACTAGAGGCCAAAAACATTCAGTACTTC | CASSLVGGLEAKNIQYF
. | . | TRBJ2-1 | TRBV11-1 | TGTGCCAGCAGCTTCAAGCGAAAGCTCTCCTACAATGAGCAGTTCTTC | CASSFKRKLSYNEQFF
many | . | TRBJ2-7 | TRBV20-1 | TGCAGTGCTAACCCGACACCTTCCTACGAGCAGTACTTC | CSANPTPSYEQYF
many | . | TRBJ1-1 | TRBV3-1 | TGTGCCAGCAGCCAGAAAGAAGTGAACACTGAAGCTTTCTTT | CASSQKEVNTEAFF
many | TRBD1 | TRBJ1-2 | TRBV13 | TGTGCCAGCAGCTCCACAGGGGGGATCGATGGCTACACCTTC | CASSSTGGIDGYTF
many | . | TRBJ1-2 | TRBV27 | TGTGCCAGCAGTTTATCCCCAGTTTCGGCAGCCTCTAACTATGGCTACACCTTC | CASSLSPVSAASNYGYTF
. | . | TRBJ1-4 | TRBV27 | TGTGCCAGCAGTCGGTGGACCTTCTCAACTAATGAAAAACTGTTTTTT | CASSRWTFSTNEKLFF
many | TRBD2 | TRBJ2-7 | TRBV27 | TGTGCCAGCAGTCAAAGGGGGGCTAGCGGGAGACCCTCTACGGGCGAGCAGTACTTC | CASSQRGASGRPSTGEQYF
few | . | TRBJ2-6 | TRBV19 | TGTGCCAGTACCCTCTGGGTAGCTGGGGCCAACGTCCTGACTTTC | CASTLWVAGANVLTF
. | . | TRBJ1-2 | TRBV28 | TGTGCCAGCAGCCTCCGGACAGTTTCTTATGGCTACACCTTC | CASSLRTVSYGYTF
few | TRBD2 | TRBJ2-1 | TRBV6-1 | TGTGCCAGCAGTCCGGTGGGCGGGAGAATGGGTTACAATGAGCAGTTCTTC | CASSPVGGRMGYNEQFF
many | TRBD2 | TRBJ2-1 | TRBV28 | TGTGCCAGCGCTCAGATGGGGGAGGGGTCCTACAATGAGCAGTTCTTC | CASAQMGEGSYNEQFF
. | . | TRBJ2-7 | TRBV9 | TGTGCCAGCAGCGTAGACCTTAGGAATCACGAGCAGTACTTC | CASSVDLRNHEQYF
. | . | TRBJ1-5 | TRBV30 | TGTGCCTGGAGTGCGGGGGAAGGCCAGCCCCAGCATTTT | CAWSAGEGQPQHF
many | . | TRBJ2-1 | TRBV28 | TGTGCCAGCAGTTTTTCACGGGGGCACAATGAGCAGTTCTTC | CASSFSRGHNEQFF
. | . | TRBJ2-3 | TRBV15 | TGTGCCACCAGCATGCGGGATACGCAGTATTTT | CATSMRDTQYF
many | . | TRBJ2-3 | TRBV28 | TGTGCCAGCAGTTTGTTCTGGTTTGCGCTTGGCACAGATACGCAGTATTTT | CASSLFWFALGTDTQYF
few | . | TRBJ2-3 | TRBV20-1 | TGCAGTGCTAGACCGGCGGCCTACACAGATACGCAGTATTTT | CSARPAAYTDTQYF